Below are 8 T cell receptor beta chains sequenced from a single sample in a study of blood T cell repertoires in COVID-19. Sequencing used immunoSEQ multiplex PCR; TCRdb keeps in-frame clones, though not all of them. The profile covers fewer than 350,000 clones, with 75% to 90% appearing a single time and about 4.2% taken by the ten largest. The sample was peripheral blood. All receptors derive from a man aged 40-55 years with acute or convalescent COVID-19.

The rearrangement joins TRBV3-1 (or the pseudogene TRBV3-2) to TRBJ2-2; 13 bases align to TRBD2. Losses at the gene ends were 6 bases for V and 0 bases for J; bases not matched to a gene: 7. The CDR3 extends over 18 amino acids. Per germline, CDR1 LGHDT and CDR2 YNNKEL (reference sequence). In DNA, the CDR3 is TGTGCCAGCAGTCTCGGACTAGCGGGGGATGCGAACACCGGGGAGCTGTTTTTT. It yields the protein CASSLGLAGDANTGELFF.

This chain joins TRBV11-1 and TRBJ2-7; D possibly corresponds to TRBD1 (7 bases). The CDR3 covers 16 residues. Trimming removed 3 bases at V and 3 bases at J, with 18 bases between. CDR1 is SGHAT, CDR2 FQDESV, per germline (reference sequence). CDR3 amino acids: CASSFRGYRGGYEQYF. CDR3 DNA: TGTGCCAGCAGCTTTAGAGGGTACAGGGGAGGCTACGAGCAGTACTTC. Using reference TRBV11-1 and TRBJ2-7 for the parts outside the CDR3, the full variable domain is EAEVAQSPRYKITEKSQAVAFWCDPISGHATLYWYRQILGQGPELLVQFQDESVVDDSQLPKDRFSAERLKGVDSTLKIQPAELGDSAMYLCASSFRGYRGGYEQYFGPGTRLTVT.

The rearrangement uses TRBV9 and TRBJ2-3; 13 nucleotides align to TRBD2. The germline gives CDR1 SGDLS, CDR2 YYNGEE. With V trimmed by 3 bases and J by 2 bases, 6 bases remained unmatched. The CDR3 extends over 17 amino acids. CDR3 in amino acids: CASSATSGGLLTDTQYF. The CDR3, as DNA: TGTGCCAGCAGCGCGACTAGCGGGGGGCTCCTCACAGATACGCAGTATTTT. Full variable domain (rest looked up from reference TRBV9 and TRBJ2-3): DSGVTQTPKHLITATGQRVTLRCSPRSGDLSVYWYQQSLDQGLQFLIQYYNGEERAKGNILERFSAQQFPDLHSELNLSSLELGDSALYFCASSATSGGLLTDTQYFGPGTRLTVL.

The CDR3 DNA follows: TGTGCCAGCTCAACTCCTCTTCACAGGGGCGAGCAGTACTTC. Translating gives CASSTPLHRGEQYF. The chain has TRBV18 and TRBJ2-7; 7 nucleotides align to TRBD1. This CDR3 comprises 14 residues. Germline CDR1 reads KGHSH; CDR2 reads LQKENI. With V trimmed by 5 bases and J by 6 bases, 10 bases remained unmatched.

V is TRBV15 and J is TRBJ2-1, with 7 nucleotides matching TRBD2. CDR3 size: 15 residues. The germline V gene has CDR1 LNHNV and CDR2 YYDKDF (reference sequence). With 0 bases clipped from V and 4 bases from J, the junction kept 3 bases outside the gene matches. CDR3 protein: CATSRDSGIYNEQFF. For the CDR3, the DNA is TGTGCCACCAGCAGAGACAGCGGGATTTACAATGAGCAGTTCTTC.

The chain employs TRBV2 and TRBJ1-6; 7 nucleotides match TRBD1. The CDR3 has 14 residues. Germline CDR1 is SNHLY and CDR2 is FYNNEI. V lost 2 bases, J lost 8 bases, and 3 bases stayed unmatched. The CDR3 nucleotides are TGTGCCAGCAGTGAAATGACAGGGTATTCACCCCTCCACTTT. Its protein product is CASSEMTGYSPLHF.

The chain joins TRBV19 to TRBJ2-6, with a possible D match to TRBD2 (6 bases). Trimming removed 1 base from V and 1 base from J, with 11 bases in between. Germline V CDR1 and CDR2: LNHDA, SQIVND (reference sequence). The CDR3 contains 17 residues. The CDR3 nucleotides read TGTGCCAGTAGTATAGGGTCGGGGGTTTCTGGGGCCAACGTCCTGACTTTC. Amino acid sequence: CASSIGSGVSGANVLTF. Looking up the rest from reference TRBV19 and TRBJ2-6 gives the full variable domain: DGGITQSPKYLFRKEGQNVTLSCEQNLNHDAMYWYRQDPGQGLRLIYYSQIVNDFQKGDIAEGYSVSREKKESFPLTVTSAQKNPTAFYLCASSIGSGVSGANVLTFGAGSRLTVL.

With respect to this clone: At the DNA level, this CDR3 is encoded by other sequences in the same sample as well. The chain carries TRBV5-1 and TRBJ1-2; D not certain. This CDR3 region has 13 residues. Trimming removed 0 bases from V and 2 bases from J, with 5 bases in between. CDR1 is SGHRS, CDR2 YFSETQ, per germline. CDR3 coding DNA: TGCGCCAGCAGCTTGGGCGGGAACTATGGCTACACCTTC. Translating it yields CASSLGGNYGYTF.